This T cell receptor beta chain came from a study of metastatic and nonmetastatic thyroid tumors. Treatment of any kind had been given to no patient before thyroid surgery. Trimming took 5 bases from V and 2 from J, leaving 21 bases between them. The CDR3 has 16 amino acids. Germline CDR1 reads DFQATT; CDR2 reads SNEGSKA (reference sequence). TCRdb reanalyzed the PCR reads with MiXCR. The sample carries tens of thousands of clones, over 9.5% recorded once. At least ten counts were recorded for this clone. Sequencing was performed on blood. J is TRBJ2-5 and V is TRBV20-1; D may be TRBD2 (6 bases). The receptor was isolated from a female donor with papillary thyroid cancer or a benign thyroid nodule (not recorded which). Some clones in this sample may be carry-over from other donors' samples. The DNA of the CDR3 is TGCAGTGCTCAGAACCTCCGGGACGGACTACAAGAGACCCAGTACTTC. This gives the protein CSAQNLRDGLQETQYF.